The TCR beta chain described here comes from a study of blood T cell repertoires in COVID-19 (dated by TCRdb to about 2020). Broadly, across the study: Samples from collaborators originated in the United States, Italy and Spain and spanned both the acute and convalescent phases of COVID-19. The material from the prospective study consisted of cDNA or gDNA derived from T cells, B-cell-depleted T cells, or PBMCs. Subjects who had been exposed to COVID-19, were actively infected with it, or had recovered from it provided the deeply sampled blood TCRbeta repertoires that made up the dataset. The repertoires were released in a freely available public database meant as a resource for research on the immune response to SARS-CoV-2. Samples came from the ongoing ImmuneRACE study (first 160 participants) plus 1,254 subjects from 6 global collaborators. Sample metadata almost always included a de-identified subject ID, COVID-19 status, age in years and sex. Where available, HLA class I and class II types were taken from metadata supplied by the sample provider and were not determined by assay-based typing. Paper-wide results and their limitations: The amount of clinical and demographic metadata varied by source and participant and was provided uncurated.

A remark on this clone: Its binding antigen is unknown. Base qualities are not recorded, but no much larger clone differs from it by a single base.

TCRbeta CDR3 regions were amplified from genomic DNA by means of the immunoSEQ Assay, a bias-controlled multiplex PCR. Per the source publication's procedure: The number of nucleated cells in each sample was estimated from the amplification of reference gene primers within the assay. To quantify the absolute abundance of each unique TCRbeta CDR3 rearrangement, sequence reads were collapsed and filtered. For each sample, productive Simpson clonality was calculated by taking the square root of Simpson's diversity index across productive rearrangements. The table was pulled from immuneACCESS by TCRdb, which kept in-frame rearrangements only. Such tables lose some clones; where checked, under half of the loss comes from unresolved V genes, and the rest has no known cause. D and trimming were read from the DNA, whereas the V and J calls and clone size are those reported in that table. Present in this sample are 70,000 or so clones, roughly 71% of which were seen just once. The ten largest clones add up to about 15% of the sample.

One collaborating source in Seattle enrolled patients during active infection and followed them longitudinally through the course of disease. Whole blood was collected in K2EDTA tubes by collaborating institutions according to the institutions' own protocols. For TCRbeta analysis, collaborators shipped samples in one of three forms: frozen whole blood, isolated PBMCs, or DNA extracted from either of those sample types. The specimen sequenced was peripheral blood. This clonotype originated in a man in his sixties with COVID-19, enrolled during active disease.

The sequenced DNA: TGTGCCAGCAGCCAAGATGACAGGGGGCGGGGGGAGACCCAGTACTTC. This translates into CASSQDDRGRGETQYF. Here the chain combines TRBV3-1 (or the pseudogene TRBV3-2) and TRBJ2-5; 10 nucleotides in the junction match TRBD1. CDR3 length: 16 amino acids, cysteine to phenylalanine. CDR3 DNA only is kept here, 48 bases in frame from base 1. CDR1 and CDR2 (LGHDT, YNNKEL) derive from the germline V gene (reference sequence). Trimming removed 0 bases from V and 5 bases from J; the gene matches leave 6 bases unexplained.